This T cell receptor beta chain was obtained from a study of blood T cell repertoires in COVID-19. In the study overall: The samples span acute and convalescent COVID-19 from the United States, Italy and Spain. From T cells, B-cell-depleted T cells, or PBMCs came the material, which was cDNA or gDNA.

Germline CDR1 reads GTSNPN; CDR2 reads SVGIG (reference sequence). V trimming: 6 bases; J trimming: 1 base; junction bases outside the gene matches: 1. This CDR3 comprises 13 residues. Authors' analysis steps: It was from reference gene primer amplification that nucleated cell counts were estimated. Using immunoSEQ multiplex PCR, the repertoire was profiled, and TCRdb retains in-frame clones only, with some absent. Clonal size and the V and J genes are those of that table, whereas D and trimming came from the DNA. The sample shows some 39,000 clones, approximately 83% of them seen only once. V usage is TRBV30 and J usage is TRBJ2-2, with 8 bases identical to TRBD1. What was sequenced was peripheral blood. The receptor comes from a man aged 35 to 55 with active COVID-19. The CDR3, as DNA: TGTGCCTGCACAGGGGGGAACACCGGGGAGCTGTTTTTT. This sequence encodes CACTGGNTGELFF. Variable domain in full (rest from reference TRBV30 and TRBJ2-2): SQTIHQWPATLVQPVGSPLSLECTVEGTSNPNLYWYRQAAGRGLQLLFYSVGIGQISSEVPQNLSASRPQDRQFILSSKKLLLSDSGFYLCACTGGNTGELFFGEGSRLTVL.